This T cell receptor (beta chain) is drawn from a study of blood T cell repertoires in COVID-19. Participants' own reports of clinical history determined their cohort assignment. TCRdb keeps only in-frame clones here, not all; method: immunoSEQ multiplex PCR. This sample has fewer than 350,000 clones, with 87% found just once. Sequences were obtained from PBMCs or T cells enriched from blood (not recorded which). The receptor comes from a woman aged 40-49 years who had recovered from COVID-19.

The CDR3 sequence is CASSIGDRGRQPQHF. The CDR3 region has the DNA TGTGCCAGTAGTATTGGGGACAGGGGGAGACAGCCCCAGCATTTT. The chain is built from TRBV19 and TRBJ1-5; 11 positions agree with TRBD1. After removal of 3 bases from V and 7 bases from J, the junction contained 5 bases not matched to a gene. The CDR3 spans 15 residues. The germline V gene has CDR1 LNHDA and CDR2 SQIVND (reference sequence). The full variable domain, completed using reference TRBV19 and TRBJ1-5, is DGGITQSPKYLFRKEGQNVTLSCEQNLNHDAMYWYRQDPGQGLRLIYYSQIVNDFQKGDIAEGYSVSREKKESFPLTVTSAQKNPTAFYLCASSIGDRGRQPQHFGDGTRLSIL.